This passage covers 9 T cell receptor beta chains from one sample sequenced in a study of CD8 T cells in ankylosing spondylitis. Via MiXCR, TCRdb re-called the 5' RACE reads, giving one row per CDR3 protein. Among about 300,000 distinct CDR3 sequences, 11% were seen once, and the ten largest hold around 8.4%. Sequencing was performed on blood, either unsorted or a sorted T cell fraction (not recorded which). All receptors derive from a female donor with ankylosing spondylitis or in good health (not recorded which).

This clonotype has a count of ten or more. V usage is TRBV20-1 and J usage is TRBJ2-3, with 9 bases matching TRBD2. Germline assignment: CDR1 DFQATT and CDR2 SNEGSKA (reference sequence). The ends lost 5 bases at V and 6 bases at J; junction bases unmatched: 6. The CDR3 loop spans 13 amino acids. The CDR3 here is CSAAGLAVDTQYF. Here the CDR3 DNA reads TGCAGTGCTGCGGGACTAGCAGTGGATACGCAGTATTTT.

The rearrangement links TRBV11-2 to TRBJ2-3; no reliable D call. The better agreement between TRBJ1-5 and the DNA end casts doubt on the J call. The CDR3 loop spans 15 amino acids. The germline gives CDR1 SGHAT, CDR2 FQNNGV. The CDR3 loop is CASHSGRVVKMSQHF. The CDR3, as DNA: TGTGCCAGTCATAGCGGGAGGGTTGTGAAGATGTCGCAGCATTTT.

This chain uses TRBV7-6 with TRBJ1-4, with 8 bases identical to TRBD1. Trimming at V came to 0 bases and at J to 8 bases, leaving 2 bases not matched to a gene. CDR1 and CDR2 (germline): SGHVS, FNYEAQ. The CDR3 is 14 residues long. This CDR3 is CASSLATGDEKLFF. The DNA of the CDR3 is TGTGCCAGCAGCTTAGCGACAGGGGACGAAAAACTGTTTTTT.

At least ten counts were recorded for this clonotype. CDR3 sequence: CASSFWKVGELFF. The CDR3 coding sequence is TGTGCCAGCAGTTTTTGGAAGGTCGGGGAGCTGTTTTTT. V is TRBV28 and J is TRBJ2-2, with D uncertain. Germline CDR1 reads MDHEN; CDR2 reads SYDVKM. This CDR3 has 13 residues. V was cut by 3 bases and J by 7 bases, with 9 bases left in between.

This clonotype was recorded at least ten times. The V gene is TRBV6-5, the J gene TRBJ2-2; 11 bases fit TRBD1. CDR1 and CDR2 from the germline V gene are MNHEY and SVGAGI. Germline trimming cut 1 base from V and 0 bases from J; bases unmatched to any gene: 4. This CDR3 comprises 18 residues. This CDR3 is CASSYWTGGLPNTGELFF. The CDR3 DNA reads as TGTGCCAGCAGTTACTGGACAGGGGGCTTACCGAACACCGGGGAGCTGTTTTTT.

This clonotype came up many times. V is TRBV12-3 or TRBV12-4 and J is TRBJ2-1; 7 bases match TRBD1. CDR3 size: 16 residues. J was trimmed by 4 bases and V by 4 bases; bases with no gene match: 10. The CDR3 reads CASSSRLDRRYNEQFF. Here the CDR3 DNA reads TGTGCCAGCAGTTCGCGGCTGGACAGGCGATACAATGAGCAGTTCTTC.

This clonotype was observed a handful of times. The rearrangement joins TRBV7-8 to TRBJ1-5, with D perhaps TRBD1 (5 bases). The ends were cut back, 1 base at V and 4 bases at J, with 11 bases in the middle. The CDR3 has 15 residues. Germline values: CDR1 SGHVS, CDR2 FQNEAQ. The CDR3 sequence is CASSLVGTGNQPQHF. The CDR3 coding sequence is TGTGCCAGCAGCTTAGTAGGGACGGGTAATCAGCCCCAGCATTTT.

This clonotype has only a few counts. The chain couples TRBV3-1 to TRBJ2-5, with TRBD2 matching 8 bases. CDR3 length: 18 amino acids. Germline CDR1 LGHDT, CDR2 YNNKEL (reference sequence). The V gene end was trimmed by 2 bases and the J gene end by 2 bases; junction bases not matched to a gene: 13. CDR3 protein: CASSQRTLAVVGQETQYF. The CDR3 DNA follows: TGTGCCAGCAGCCAAAGGACACTAGCGGTCGTTGGTCAAGAGACCCAGTACTTC.

This clonotype was observed many times. The chain couples TRBV4-3 to TRBJ2-3, with 7 bases lining up with TRBD2. Losses at the gene ends were 1 base for V and 0 bases for J; bases not matched to a gene: 7. Germline V gives CDR1 LGHNA, CDR2 YSLEER. The CDR3 loop spans 17 amino acids. The CDR3: CASSQAAGLGSTDTQYF. The CDR3 DNA sequence: TGCGCCAGCAGCCAAGCTGCCGGACTAGGTAGCACAGATACGCAGTATTTT.